This TCR beta chain was captured by sequencing in a study of blood T cell repertoires in COVID-19. The V end lost 8 bases, the J end lost 0 bases, and 14 bases lay between the germline ends. CDR1 and CDR2 (germline): SEHNR, FQNEAQ (reference sequence). This CDR3 comprises 15 residues. Sequencing was performed with immunoSEQ multiplex PCR; in TCRdb, only in-frame clones are kept and a portion is missing. The repertoire holds some 18,000 clones, with 85% to 90% as singletons. This TCR was sampled from a human donor in a cohort sampled during active COVID-19. Material for sequencing was peripheral blood. The J gene is TRBJ1-3, the V gene TRBV7-9, with D possibly TRBD1 on 6 matching bases. In DNA, the CDR3 is TGTGCCAGCCGCGGACAGTCGGTCTCTGGAAACACCATATATTTT. It codes for CASRGQSVSGNTIYF.